One sample yielded the 20 T cell receptor beta chains listed below, sequenced in a study of blood T cell repertoires in COVID-19. Repertoires were generated with immunoSEQ multiplex PCR, while TCRdb's copy carries only in-frame clones and drops some. The sample includes a few hundred thousand clones, roughly 80% of them seen just once. What was sequenced was PBMCs or T cells enriched from blood (not recorded which). All receptors derive from a man over 45 who had recovered from COVID-19.

This chain connects TRBV18 to TRBJ1-3; D not resolved. V lost 6 bases to trimming and J lost 0 bases, with 9 bases between them. The CDR3 is made up of 14 amino acids. Germline assignment: CDR1 KGHSH and CDR2 LQKENI. CDR3 DNA: TGTGCCAGCTCGGCGGCGAGCTCTGGAAACACCATATATTTT. Its protein is CASSAASSGNTIYF.

In nucleotides, the CDR3 is TGTGCCAGCAGCCAACCGGGACTAGCGTCCTACGAGCAGTACTTC. It encodes CASSQPGLASYEQYF. V is TRBV7-8 and J is TRBJ2-7; TRBD2 aligns across 10 bases. Trimming removed 5 bases from V and 1 base from J; junction bases left unmatched: 5. Germline V gene sequence: CDR1 SGHVS, CDR2 FQNEAQ. The CDR3 runs to 15 residues.

This clone was counted at least ten times. The chain links TRBV25-1 to TRBJ1-2, with D perhaps matching TRBD1 (6 bases). The V and J ends lost 4 bases and 4 bases respectively, with 7 bases between them. The CDR3 is made up of 12 amino acids. Germline CDR1 is MGHDK and CDR2 is SYGVNS. CDR3 coding DNA: TGTGCCAGCAGTGGGGACATCTATGGCTACACCTTC. This sequence encodes CASSGDIYGYTF.

The chain has TRBV4-3 and TRBJ2-2; a weak D match, TRBD1 (5 bases). The CDR3 sequence is 15 residues long. V dropped 8 bases and J dropped 5 bases, with 18 bases sitting between them. Looked up from germline, CDR1 is LGHNA and CDR2 is YSLEER. The CDR3 here is CASATGGHITGELFF. Written as DNA, the CDR3 is TGCGCCAGCGCTACGGGTGGACACATTACCGGGGAGCTGTTTTTT.

J is TRBJ2-7 and V is TRBV18; 7 bases are a match to TRBD2. This CDR3 spans 16 amino acids. V lost 0 bases and J lost 6; bases outside the gene matches: 11. Looked up from germline, CDR1 is KGHSH and CDR2 is LQKENI. This CDR3 is CASSPPGGAGVGEQYF. CDR3 DNA sequence: TGTGCCAGCTCACCACCCGGCGGGGCGGGAGTGGGCGAGCAGTACTTC.

The CDR3 DNA follows: TGTGCCAGTAGTATAAGGGGACTAGCGGGGGGAAACACAGATACGCAGTATTTT. It yields the protein CASSIRGLAGGNTDTQYF. The chain combines TRBV19 with TRBJ2-3, with TRBD2 identical over 15 bases. The germline CDR1 and CDR2 sequences are LNHDA and SQIVND (reference sequence). This CDR3 contains 18 residues. V trimming: 2 bases; J trimming: 2 bases; junction bases outside the gene matches: 5.

The chain recombines TRBV7-2 with TRBJ2-1; 10 bases fit TRBD2. The CDR3 consists of 17 residues. The germline V gene encodes CDR1 SGHTA and CDR2 FQGNSA. The V gene end was trimmed by 1 base and the J gene end by 2 bases; junction bases not matched to a gene: 5. CDR3 loop: CASSLVSSGSAYNEQFF. In nucleotides, the CDR3 is TGTGCCAGCAGCTTAGTGTCTAGCGGGAGCGCCTACAATGAGCAGTTCTTC.

CDR3 in DNA: TGTGCCAGCAGCGGGCGGGGGGGTGAGACCCAGTACTTC. Translation: CASSGRGGETQYF. The J gene is TRBJ2-5, the V gene TRBV7-2, with TRBD2 matching 9 bases. The germline CDR1 and CDR2 sequences are SGHTA and FQGNSA. V lost 5 bases, J lost 5 bases, and 3 bases stayed unmatched. CDR3 length equals 13 residues.

The chain links TRBV18 to TRBJ2-1; 7 bases are shared with TRBD2. The CDR3 contains 16 residues. V lost 4 bases, J lost 5 bases, and 11 bases stayed unmatched. CDR1 KGHSH and CDR2 LQKENI come from the germline V gene. CDR3 nucleotides: TGTGCCAGCTCACTACTCCGGGGGGTAGGCGACAATGAGCAGTTCTTC. Its translation: CASSLLRGVGDNEQFF. The full variable domain, its missing parts supplied by reference TRBV18 and TRBJ2-1, is NAGVMQNPRHLVRRRGQEARLRCSPMKGHSHVYWYRQLPEEGLKFMVYLQKENIIDESGMPKERFSAEFPKEGPSILRIQQVVRGDSAAYFCASSLLRGVGDNEQFFGPGTRLTVL.

The rearrangement joins TRBV19 to TRBJ2-2; D is possibly TRBD2 (5 bases). Trimming took off 4 bases at V and 4 bases at J, with 13 bases between the two ends. CDR3 length: 15 residues. In germline, CDR1 is LNHDA, CDR2 SQIVND (reference sequence). The CDR3 is CASSSRLAPTGELFF. The CDR3 region has the DNA TGTGCCAGTAGTAGTCGGCTAGCCCCCACCGGGGAGCTGTTTTTT.

This clone is a singleton in its sample. Here the CDR3 DNA reads TGTGCCAGCAGCCAAAGCGGGAGGTACTCCTACAATGAGCAGTTCTTC. This gives the protein CASSQSGRYSYNEQFF. This chain uses TRBV6-4 with TRBJ2-1, with 9 bases aligning to TRBD2. V lost 6 bases, J lost 0 bases, and 6 bases stayed unmatched. This CDR3 has 16 residues. Looked up from germline, CDR1 is MRHNA and CDR2 is SNTAGT.

The chain couples TRBV10-2 to TRBJ2-7; 11 bases line up with TRBD2. CDR3 size: 13 residues. J gave up 4 bases and V 9 bases, and 5 bases lay outside the gene matches. CDR1 is WSHSY, CDR2 SAAADI, per germline. CDR3: CASGTSGVYEQYF. As DNA, the CDR3 is TGCGCCAGTGGGACTAGCGGAGTTTACGAGCAGTACTTC.

This chain links TRBV29-1 with TRBJ2-2, with TRBD1 matching over 7 bases. Germline V gene lookup returns CDR1 SQVTM and CDR2 ANQGSEA. The junction had 9 bases not matched to a gene; V was cut back by 6 bases and J by 2 bases. The CDR3 loop spans 15 amino acids. CDR3 in amino acids: CSVSQGEFNTGELFF. The CDR3 nucleotides are TGCAGCGTCTCGCAGGGGGAATTTAACACCGGGGAGCTGTTTTTT.

V gene TRBV9 combines with J gene TRBJ2-7, with TRBD2 matching 8 bases. V lost 1 base and J lost 4; bases outside the gene matches: 7. The germline V gene encodes CDR1 SGDLS and CDR2 YYNGEE. CDR3 length: 15 residues. CDR3 bases: TGTGCCAGCAGCGTAAGCGGGGGCCCGTTGTACGAGCAGTACTTC. As protein: CASSVSGGPLYEQYF.

This clone came up a few times. V and J are TRBV11-3 and TRBJ1-4; D gene uncertain. Trimming removed 1 base at V and 8 bases at J, with 11 bases between. This CDR3 comprises 14 residues. CDR1 is SGHNT, CDR2 YENEEA, per germline. The CDR3 loop reads CASSLGLTGEKLFF. CDR3 DNA sequence: TGTGCCAGCAGCTTAGGTCTCACGGGGGAAAAACTGTTTTTT.

The chain recombines TRBV28 with TRBJ1-6; TRBD1 aligns across 7 bases. Unmatched junction bases numbered 12, after V lost 6 bases and J lost 4 bases. The CDR3 is made up of 17 amino acids. The germline V gene has CDR1 MDHEN and CDR2 SYDVKM. CDR3: CASRHDKGGSYNSPLHF. CDR3 sequence (DNA): TGTGCCAGCAGACACGACAAAGGGGGCTCGTATAATTCACCCCTCCACTTT. The entire variable domain, with the rest obtained from reference TRBV28 and TRBJ1-6, is as follows: DVKVTQSSRYLVKRTGEKVFLECVQDMDHENMFWYRQDPGLGLRLIYFSYDVKMKEKGDIPEGYSVSREKKERFSLILESASTNQTSMYLCASRHDKGGSYNSPLHFGNGTRLTVT.

The chain links TRBV12-3 or TRBV12-4 to TRBJ2-7; D may be TRBD1 (5 bases). The length of the CDR3 is 11 residues. With 6 bases removed from V and 6 bases from J, the gap between germline ends came to 9 bases. For the CDR3, the DNA is TGTGCCAGCAGCATACAGGTCGAGCAGTACTTC. Translated, it gives CASSIQVEQYF.

This sequence joins TRBV5-5 and TRBJ1-5, with TRBD1 matching over 9 bases. Trimming cost V 6 bases and J 5 bases; bases outside gene matches: 6. CDR1 and CDR2 (germline): SGHKS, YYEKEE (reference sequence). This CDR3 has 14 residues. CDR3 bases: TGTGCCAGCACCCCGGGACAGGGCGATCAGCCCCAGCATTTT. Translation: CASTPGQGDQPQHF.

This clone turned up a few times. J is TRBJ1-5 and V is TRBV18, with D perhaps TRBD1 (5 bases). V lost 3 bases, J lost 6 bases, and 15 bases lay in between. CDR3 length: 15 amino acids. Per germline, CDR1 KGHSH and CDR2 LQKENI. As DNA, the CDR3 is TGTGCCAGCTCACCTAGGGACCGGCGGGGTCAGCCCCAGCATTTT. Encoded protein: CASSPRDRRGQPQHF. Looking up the rest from reference TRBV18 and TRBJ1-5 gives the full variable domain: NAGVMQNPRHLVRRRGQEARLRCSPMKGHSHVYWYRQLPEEGLKFMVYLQKENIIDESGMPKERFSAEFPKEGPSILRIQQVVRGDSAAYFCASSPRDRRGQPQHFGDGTRLSIL.

The chain joins TRBV4-1 to TRBJ1-6, with D uncertain. Trimming took off 0 bases at V and 9 bases at J, with 6 bases between the two ends. There are 13 residues in the CDR3. The V gene's germline CDR1 is MGHRA and CDR2 YSYEKL. As DNA, the CDR3 is TGCGCCAGCAGCCAAGACGTAGCTTCACCCCTCCACTTT. Translation: CASSQDVASPLHF.